This record looks at one T cell receptor (beta chain) sequence and its context. What it binds is unknown. Using immunoSEQ multiplex PCR, the repertoire was profiled, and TCRdb retains in-frame clones only, with some absent. The sample holds about 45,000 clones; 81% are singletons and the top ten take 17%. Trimming cost V 5 bases and J 2 bases, with 10 bases left between them. Germline V gene lookup returns CDR1 SGHDT and CDR2 YYEEEE. The CDR3 spans 13 residues. These data belong to a study of T cells in localized non-small cell lung cancer. Overall study findings and caveats: Maximal T cell clonality occurred in uninvolved adjacent lung, with tumor ranking below it. Among the top 100 tumor clones, a median 57 appeared in adjacent lung. Because sequencing included only one region (of the tumor), heterogeneity remains possible.

The sequence was obtained from a man aged 35 to 69 with stage III lung adenocarcinoma. The starting material was peripheral blood mononuclear cells, obtained before any cancer treatment. The V call is TRBV5-6, the J call TRBJ1-1; D gene unclear. This CDR3 is CASRTGPNTEAFF. DNA for the CDR3: TGTGCCAGCAGGACCGGTCCCAACACTGAAGCTTTCTTT.